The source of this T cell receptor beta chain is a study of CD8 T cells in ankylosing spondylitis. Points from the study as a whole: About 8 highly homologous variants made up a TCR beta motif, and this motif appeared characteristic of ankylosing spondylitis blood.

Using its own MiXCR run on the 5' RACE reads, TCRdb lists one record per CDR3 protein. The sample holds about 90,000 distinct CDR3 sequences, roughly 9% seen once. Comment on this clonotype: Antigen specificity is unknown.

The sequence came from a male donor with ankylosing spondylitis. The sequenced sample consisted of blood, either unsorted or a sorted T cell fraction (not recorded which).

The CDR3 reads CSAKDPETSREPQHF. DNA of the CDR3: TGCAGTGCTAAGGACCCAGAAACGTCCAGGGAGCCCCAGCATTTT. The chain combines TRBV20-1 with TRBJ1-5, with D perhaps TRBD1 (5 bases). The CDR3 contains 15 residues. V was trimmed by 4 bases and J by 8 bases, leaving 21 bases between them. CDR1 is DFQATT and CDR2 is SNEGSKA in the germline V gene (reference sequence).